A single TCR beta chain is shown here with its context. Trimming removed 3 bases from V and 0 bases from J; junction bases left unmatched: 8. Germline V CDR1 and CDR2: DFQATT, SNEGSKA (reference sequence). CDR3 size: 16 residues. The data are from a study of blood T cell repertoires in COVID-19. The overall study: The United States, Italy and Spain provided the acute and convalescent COVID-19 samples.

Authors' analysis steps: Amplification from reference gene primers served as the basis for estimated nucleated cell counts. Libraries were prepared by immunoSEQ multiplex PCR; TCRdb keeps only in-frame clonotypes and omits some of them. That table furnishes V, J and clone size, whereas the DNA furnished D and trimming. Here the sample spans a few hundred thousand clones, about nine tenths being singletons. The rearrangement uses TRBV20-1 and TRBJ2-5, with TRBD1 matching 9 bases. The sequence came from a man aged 50 to 60 with acute or convalescent COVID-19. What was sequenced was peripheral blood. The CDR3 loop is CSASGRQGVDQETQYF. CDR3 nucleotide sequence: TGCAGTGCTAGTGGACGACAGGGGGTAGACCAAGAGACCCAGTACTTC.